The 18 T cell receptor beta chains in this list originate from one sample, sequenced in a study of T cells after yellow fever vaccination. TCRdb ran MiXCR on the 5' RACE reads and lists one entry per CDR3 protein. The sample consists of just under 600,000 distinct CDR3 sequences, about 14% of them appearing once. Material: PBMCs, obtained on the day of the yellow fever booster vaccination. These receptors originate from a man aged 25 to 45 who received the YFV17D yellow fever vaccine.

V is TRBV21-1 and J is TRBJ2-1; the table's D call of TRBD1 was not tested on the DNA. TRBV21-1 has pseudogene status. The CDR3 length is 17 residues. The CDR3 loop is CASSTRGWRLASNEQFF. CDR3 nucleotide sequence: TGTGCCAGCAGCACCCGGGGTTGGAGACTTGCGTCGAATGAGCAGTTCTTC.

V and J are TRBV20-1 and TRBJ1-4; D uncertain. This CDR3 has 15 residues. Trimming took off 3 bases at V and 8 bases at J, with 19 bases between the two ends. Germline V gene data show CDR1 as DFQATT and CDR2 as SNEGSKA (reference sequence). The DNA of the CDR3 is TGCAGTGCTAGTGAGGGCGGATCCGCGAGGGAAAAACTGTTTTTT. This sequence encodes CSASEGGSAREKLFF.

This clonotype was picked up a small number of times. The CDR3 nucleotides are TGTGCCAGCAGCCTATGGCAGGGGATCAATGAGCAGTTCTTC. It yields the protein CASSLWQGINEQFF. The genes are TRBV5-4 and TRBJ2-1; tentative D call: TRBD1 (6 bases). This CDR3 is built from 14 residues. Germline V gene lookup returns CDR1 SGHNT and CDR2 YYREEE (reference sequence). Between the trimmed V and J ends, which lost 4 bases and 6 bases, there was a span of 14 bases.

This clonotype was counted only a few times. CDR3 sequence: CASSPPGLAPNEQFF. The CDR3 DNA reads TGTGCCAGCAGCCCACCGGGACTAGCCCCTAATGAGCAGTTCTTC. The chain links TRBV14 to TRBJ2-1; 9 bases are a match to TRBD2. The CDR3 is made up of 15 amino acids. The germline V gene encodes CDR1 SGHDN and CDR2 FVKESK. The V gene end was trimmed by 4 bases and the J gene end by 7 bases; junction bases not matched to a gene: 8.

The rearrangement joins TRBV18 to TRBJ2-4, with 9 bases fitting TRBD1. This CDR3 is built from 14 residues. Looked up from germline, CDR1 is KGHSH and CDR2 is LQKENI. J gave up 8 bases and V 3 bases, and 5 bases lay outside the gene matches. CDR3 region: CASSPGQGGDIQYF. In DNA form, the CDR3 reads TGTGCCAGCTCACCGGGACAGGGTGGGGACATTCAGTACTTC.

The CDR3 sequence: CASSMETSYGYTF. The CDR3 nucleotides are TGTGCCAGTAGTATGGAGACTTCTTATGGCTACACCTTC. The V call is TRBV19, the J call TRBJ1-2; D unresolved. The CDR3 has 13 amino acids. The germline V gene encodes CDR1 LNHDA and CDR2 SQIVND (reference sequence). Trimming took off 3 bases at V and 5 bases at J, with 10 bases between the two ends.

The V call is TRBV6-1, the J call TRBJ2-3, with 8 bases lining up with TRBD2. V was clipped by 6 bases and J by 14 bases; unmatched bases: 19. The length of the CDR3 is 15 residues. Germline V gene sequence: CDR1 MNHNS, CDR2 SASEGT. The CDR3 loop reads CASSQQEASREGRYF. The CDR3 bases are TGTGCCAGCAGCCAACAGGAAGCCTCCCGGGAGGGCCGGTATTTT.

This clonotype was observed a handful of times. This chain connects TRBV20-1 to TRBJ2-5, with TRBD2 matching over 9 bases. The J segment lost 4 bases and the V segment lost 6 bases, leaving 12 bases of the junction unmatched. From germline, CDR1 is DFQATT and CDR2 SNEGSKA (reference sequence). CDR3 size: 15 residues. Here the CDR3 DNA reads TGCAGTGCCGATTATGCCGGGACTAGCCGAGAGACCCAGTACTTC. Its translation is CSADYAGTSRETQYF.

This clonotype was detected a few times. This sequence joins TRBV25-1 and TRBJ2-1, with 13 bases that match TRBD2. The J segment lost 6 bases and the V segment lost 4 bases, leaving 6 bases of the junction unmatched. The CDR3 covers 16 residues. Germline V CDR1 and CDR2: MGHDK, SYGVNS. The CDR3 coding sequence is TGTGCCAGCAGTGGGACGGGACTAGCGGGATTCAATGAGCAGTTCTTC. Encoded protein: CASSGTGLAGFNEQFF.

This chain connects TRBV5-6 to TRBJ2-5; weak D call: TRBD2 (6 bases). CDR1 and CDR2 (germline): SGHDT, YYEEEE. V lost 3 bases, J lost 7 bases, and 16 bases lay in between. The length of the CDR3 is 14 residues. CDR3 in DNA: TGTGCCAGCAGCTCTGGAGCACTAGCAGGGACCCAGTACTTC. Translated, it gives CASSSGALAGTQYF.

Only a few counts were recorded for this clonotype. V and J are TRBV19 and TRBJ2-1; D is unresolved. Germline values: CDR1 LNHDA, CDR2 SQIVND (reference sequence). The CDR3 has 15 residues. Trimming cost V 2 bases and J 5 bases, with 13 bases left between them. CDR3 DNA: TGTGCCAGTAGTATAACCCTACTCTTGGACAATGAGCAGTTCTTC. This sequence encodes CASSITLLLDNEQFF.

This chain connects TRBV29-1 to TRBJ1-1; D is unclear. The CDR3 extends over 11 amino acids. The V gene lost 4 bases and the J gene lost 7 bases, with 10 bases spanning the gap. Germline CDR1 reads SQVTM; CDR2 reads ANQGSEA. The DNA of the CDR3 is TGCAGCGTTGGTGGCGAGGGTGAAGCTTTCTTT. It yields the protein CSVGGEGEAFF.

This clonotype was counted only a few times. The rearrangement links TRBV6-2 or TRBV6-3 to TRBJ2-7; 9 bases fit TRBD1. Unmatched junction bases numbered 9, after V lost 8 bases and J lost 1 base. CDR1 is MNHEY, CDR2 SVGEGT, per germline. CDR3 length equals 15 residues. CDR3 in DNA: TGTGCCAGCGAGACAGGGGGAAAGGAGTCCTACGAGCAGTACTTC. Residues: CASETGGKESYEQYF.

This chain connects TRBV27 to TRBJ2-1; no clear D gene. The germline CDR1 and CDR2 sequences are MNHEY and SMNVEV (reference sequence). The CDR3 is 16 residues long. Trimming took off 6 bases at V and 1 base at J, with 16 bases between the two ends. CDR3 loop: CASSPELSPSYNEQFF. DNA for the CDR3: TGTGCCAGCAGCCCCGAACTGTCTCCGTCCTACAATGAGCAGTTCTTC.

This clonotype came up many times. J is TRBJ2-7 and V is TRBV7-2; D not certain. Trimming left V 6 bases short and J 2 bases short, with 11 bases between. Looked up from germline, CDR1 is SGHTA and CDR2 is FQGNSA. This CDR3 is 13 amino acids long. The CDR3 here is CASRGGGTYEQYF. In DNA form, the CDR3 reads TGTGCCAGCAGGGGCGGTGGGACCTACGAGCAGTACTTC.

The chain uses TRBV7-9 and TRBJ2-1, with 9 nucleotides matching TRBD2. In germline, CDR1 is SEHNR, CDR2 FQNEAQ (reference sequence). Trimming at V came to 5 bases and at J to 6 bases, leaving 11 bases not matched to a gene. This CDR3 spans 16 amino acids. CDR3 loop: CASSSATSGYLNEQFF. As DNA, the CDR3 is TGTGCCAGCAGCAGCGCCACTAGCGGGTACCTCAATGAGCAGTTCTTC.

The rearrangement links TRBV7-2 to TRBJ2-1; a possible D gene is TRBD2 (7 bases). V lost 2 bases, J lost 0 bases, and 14 bases lay in between. The CDR3 is made up of 17 amino acids. The V gene's germline CDR1 is SGHTA and CDR2 FQGNSA. CDR3 DNA sequence: TGTGCCAGCAGCTTACCTAGGGGGGGAAGCTCCTACAATGAGCAGTTCTTC. It encodes CASSLPRGGSSYNEQFF.

The chain links TRBV4-3 to TRBJ2-5; D is unresolved. CDR3 length: 13 amino acids. V shed 2 bases and J shed 2 bases, with 6 bases lying between them. Germline CDR1 reads LGHNA; CDR2 reads YSLEER. DNA of the CDR3: TGCGCCAGCAGCCAATCTAGGCAAGAGACCCAGTACTTC. Translating gives CASSQSRQETQYF.